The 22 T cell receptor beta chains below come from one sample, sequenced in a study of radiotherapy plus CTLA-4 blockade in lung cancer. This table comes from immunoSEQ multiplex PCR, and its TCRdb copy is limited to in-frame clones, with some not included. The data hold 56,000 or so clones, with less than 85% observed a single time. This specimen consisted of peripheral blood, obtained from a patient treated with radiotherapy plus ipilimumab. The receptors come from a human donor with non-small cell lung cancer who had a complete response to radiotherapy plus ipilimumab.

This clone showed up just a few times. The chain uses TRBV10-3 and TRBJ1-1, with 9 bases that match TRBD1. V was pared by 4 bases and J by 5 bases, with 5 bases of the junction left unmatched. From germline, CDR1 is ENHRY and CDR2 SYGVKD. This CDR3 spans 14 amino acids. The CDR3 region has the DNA TGTGCCATCAGTGTAGGGACAGGGAGGACTGAAGCTTTCTTT. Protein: CAISVGTGRTEAFF.

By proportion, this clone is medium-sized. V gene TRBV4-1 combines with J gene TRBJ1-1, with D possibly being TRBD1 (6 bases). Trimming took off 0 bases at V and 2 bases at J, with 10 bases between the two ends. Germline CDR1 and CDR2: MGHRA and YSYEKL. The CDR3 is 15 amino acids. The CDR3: CASSQDGGSNTEAFF. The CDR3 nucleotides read TGCGCCAGCAGCCAAGATGGGGGCTCCAACACTGAAGCTTTCTTT.

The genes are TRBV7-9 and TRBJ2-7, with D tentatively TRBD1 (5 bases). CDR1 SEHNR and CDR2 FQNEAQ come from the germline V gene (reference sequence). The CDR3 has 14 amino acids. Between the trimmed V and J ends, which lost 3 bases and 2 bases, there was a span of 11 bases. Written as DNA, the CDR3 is TGTGCCAGCAGCTTGGAAGGGGCGGCCTACGAGCAGTACTTC. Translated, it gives CASSLEGAAYEQYF.

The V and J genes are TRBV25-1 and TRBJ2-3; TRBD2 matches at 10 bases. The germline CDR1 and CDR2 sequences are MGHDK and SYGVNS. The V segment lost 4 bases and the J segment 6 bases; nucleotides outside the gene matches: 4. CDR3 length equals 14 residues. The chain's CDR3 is CASSGGLATDTQYF. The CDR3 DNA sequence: TGTGCCAGCAGTGGGGGACTAGCGACTGATACGCAGTATTTT. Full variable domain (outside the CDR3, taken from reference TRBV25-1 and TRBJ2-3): EADIYQTPRYLVIGTGKKITLECSQTMGHDKMYWYQQDPGMELHLIHYSYGVNSTEKGDLSSESTVSRIRTEHFPLTLESARPSHTSQYLCASSGGLATDTQYFGPGTRLTVL.

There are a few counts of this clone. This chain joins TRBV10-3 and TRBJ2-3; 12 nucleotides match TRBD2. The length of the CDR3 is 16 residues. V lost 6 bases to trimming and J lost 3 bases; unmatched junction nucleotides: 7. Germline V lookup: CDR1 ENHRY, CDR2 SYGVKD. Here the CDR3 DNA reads TGTGCCATCAGGTCCCGGACTAGCGGGGCAACAGATACGCAGTATTTT. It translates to CAIRSRTSGATDTQYF.

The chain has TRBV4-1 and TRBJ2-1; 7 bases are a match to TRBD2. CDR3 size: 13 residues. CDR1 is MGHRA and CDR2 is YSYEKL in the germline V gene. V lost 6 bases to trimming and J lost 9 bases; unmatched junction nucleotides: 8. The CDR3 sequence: CASSLTSVGEQFF. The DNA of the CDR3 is TGCGCCAGCAGTCTAACTAGCGTGGGTGAGCAGTTCTTC.

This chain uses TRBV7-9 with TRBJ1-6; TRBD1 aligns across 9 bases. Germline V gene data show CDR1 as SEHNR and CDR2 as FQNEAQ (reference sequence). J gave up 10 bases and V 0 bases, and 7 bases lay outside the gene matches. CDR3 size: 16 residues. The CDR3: CASSLALGTGSSPLHF. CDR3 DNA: TGTGCCAGCAGCTTAGCGCTAGGGACAGGGAGCTCACCCCTCCACTTT.

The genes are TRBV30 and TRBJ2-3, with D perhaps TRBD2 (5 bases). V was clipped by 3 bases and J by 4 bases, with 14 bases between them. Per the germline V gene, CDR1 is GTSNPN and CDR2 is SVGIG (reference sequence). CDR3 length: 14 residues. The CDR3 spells CAWRAGRDSDTQYF. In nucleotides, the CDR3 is TGTGCCTGGAGGGCTGGCCGGGATTCAGATACGCAGTATTTT.

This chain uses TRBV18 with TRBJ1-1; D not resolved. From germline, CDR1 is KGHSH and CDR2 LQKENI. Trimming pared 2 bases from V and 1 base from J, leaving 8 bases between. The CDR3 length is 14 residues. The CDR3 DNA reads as TGTGCCAGCTCACCAGCGGCAACGAACACTGAAGCTTTCTTT. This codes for CASSPAATNTEAFF.

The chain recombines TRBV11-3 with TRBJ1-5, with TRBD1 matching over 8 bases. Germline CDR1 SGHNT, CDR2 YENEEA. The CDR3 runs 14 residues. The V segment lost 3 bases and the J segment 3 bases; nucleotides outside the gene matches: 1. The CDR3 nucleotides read TGTGCCAGCAGCTTGACAGGGGCCAATCAGCCCCAGCATTTT. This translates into CASSLTGANQPQHF.

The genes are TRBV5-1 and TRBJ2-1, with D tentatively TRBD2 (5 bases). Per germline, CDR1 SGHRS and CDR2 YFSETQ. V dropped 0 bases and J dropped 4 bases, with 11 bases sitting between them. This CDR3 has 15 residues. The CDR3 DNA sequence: TGCGCCAGCAGCTTGGGACTAACCCTTTACAATGAGCAGTTCTTC. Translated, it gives CASSLGLTLYNEQFF. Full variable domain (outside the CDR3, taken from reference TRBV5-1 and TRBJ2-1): KAGVTQTPRYLIKTRGQQVTLSCSPISGHRSVSWYQQTPGQGLQFLFEYFSETQRNKGNFPGRFSGRQFSNSRSEMNVSTLELGDSALYLCASSLGLTLYNEQFFGPGTRLTVL.

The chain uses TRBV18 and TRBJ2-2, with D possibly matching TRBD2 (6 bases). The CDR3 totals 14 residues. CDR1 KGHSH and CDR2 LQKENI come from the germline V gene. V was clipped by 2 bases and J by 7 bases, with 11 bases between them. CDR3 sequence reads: CASSPGGFDGELFF. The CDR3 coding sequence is TGTGCCAGCTCACCAGGGGGGTTCGACGGGGAGCTGTTTTTT. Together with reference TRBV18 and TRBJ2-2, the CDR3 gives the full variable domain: NAGVMQNPRHLVRRRGQEARLRCSPMKGHSHVYWYRQLPEEGLKFMVYLQKENIIDESGMPKERFSAEFPKEGPSILRIQQVVRGDSAAYFCASSPGGFDGELFFGEGSRLTVL.

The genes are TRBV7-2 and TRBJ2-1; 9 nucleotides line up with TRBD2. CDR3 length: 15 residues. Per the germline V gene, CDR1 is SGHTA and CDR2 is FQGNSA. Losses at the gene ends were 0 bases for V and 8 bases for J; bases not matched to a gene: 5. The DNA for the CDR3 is TGTGCCAGCAGCTTAGCTAGGACTAGCGCCTATGAGCAGTTCTTC. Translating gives CASSLARTSAYEQFF.

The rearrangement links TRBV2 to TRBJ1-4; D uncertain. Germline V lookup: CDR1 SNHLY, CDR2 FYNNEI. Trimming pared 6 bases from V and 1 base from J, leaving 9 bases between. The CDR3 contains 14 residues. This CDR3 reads CASSPRETNEKLFF. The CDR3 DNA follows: TGTGCCAGCAGCCCAAGAGAAACTAATGAAAAACTGTTTTTT.

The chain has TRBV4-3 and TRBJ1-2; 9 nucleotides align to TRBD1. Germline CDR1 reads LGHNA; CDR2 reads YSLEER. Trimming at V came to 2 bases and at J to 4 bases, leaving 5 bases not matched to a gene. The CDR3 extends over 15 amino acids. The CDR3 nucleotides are TGCGCCAGCAGCCAATCTCAGACAGGGGGCTATGGCTACACCTTC. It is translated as CASSQSQTGGYGYTF.

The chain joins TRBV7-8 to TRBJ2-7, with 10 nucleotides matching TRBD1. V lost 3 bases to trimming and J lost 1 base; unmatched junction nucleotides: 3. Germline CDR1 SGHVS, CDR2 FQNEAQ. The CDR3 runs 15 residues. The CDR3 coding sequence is TGTGCCAGCAGCTTGGGACAGGGGTTATCCTACGAGCAGTACTTC. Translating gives CASSLGQGLSYEQYF.

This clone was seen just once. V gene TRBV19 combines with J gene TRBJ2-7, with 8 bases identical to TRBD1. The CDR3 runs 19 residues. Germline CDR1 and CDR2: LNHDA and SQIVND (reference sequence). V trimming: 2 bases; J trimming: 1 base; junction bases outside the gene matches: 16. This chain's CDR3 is CASSIRLLLGQGDSYEQYV. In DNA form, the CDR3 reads TGTGCCAGTAGTATACGGTTGCTATTAGGACAGGGTGATTCCTACGAGCAGTACGTC.

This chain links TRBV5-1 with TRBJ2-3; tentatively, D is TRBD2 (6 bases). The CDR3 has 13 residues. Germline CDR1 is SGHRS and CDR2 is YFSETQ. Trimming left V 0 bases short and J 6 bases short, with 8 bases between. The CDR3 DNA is TGCGCCAGCAGCTTGGGCGGGGCGGATACGCAGTATTTT. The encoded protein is CASSLGGADTQYF.

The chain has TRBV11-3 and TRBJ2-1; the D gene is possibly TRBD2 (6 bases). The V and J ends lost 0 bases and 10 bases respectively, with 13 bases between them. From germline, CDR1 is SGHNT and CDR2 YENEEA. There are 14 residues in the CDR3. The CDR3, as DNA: TGTGCCAGCAGCTTAGAGGGCCCTGGGAGGGAGCAGTTCTTC. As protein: CASSLEGPGREQFF. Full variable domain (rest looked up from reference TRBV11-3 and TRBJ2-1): EAGVVQSPRYKIIEKKQPVAFWCNPISGHNTLYWYLQNLGQGPELLIRYENEEAVDDSQLPKDRFSAERLKGVDSTLKIQPAELGDSAVYLCASSLEGPGREQFFGPGTRLTVL.

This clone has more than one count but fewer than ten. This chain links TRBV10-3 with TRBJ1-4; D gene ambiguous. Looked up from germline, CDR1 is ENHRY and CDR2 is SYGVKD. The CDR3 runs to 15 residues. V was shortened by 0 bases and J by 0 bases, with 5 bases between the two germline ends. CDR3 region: CAISESQSTNEKLFF. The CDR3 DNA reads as TGTGCCATCAGTGAGTCCCAGTCAACTAATGAAAAACTGTTTTTT.

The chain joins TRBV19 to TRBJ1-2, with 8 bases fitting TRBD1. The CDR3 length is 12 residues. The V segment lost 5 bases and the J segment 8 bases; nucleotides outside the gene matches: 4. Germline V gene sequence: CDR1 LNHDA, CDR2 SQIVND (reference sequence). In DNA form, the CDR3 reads TGTGCCAGTAGTCTCAGACAGGGGGGCTACACCTTC. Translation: CASSLRQGGYTF. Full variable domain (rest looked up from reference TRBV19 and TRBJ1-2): DGGITQSPKYLFRKEGQNVTLSCEQNLNHDAMYWYRQDPGQGLRLIYYSQIVNDFQKGDIAEGYSVSREKKESFPLTVTSAQKNPTAFYLCASSLRQGGYTFGSGTRLTVV.

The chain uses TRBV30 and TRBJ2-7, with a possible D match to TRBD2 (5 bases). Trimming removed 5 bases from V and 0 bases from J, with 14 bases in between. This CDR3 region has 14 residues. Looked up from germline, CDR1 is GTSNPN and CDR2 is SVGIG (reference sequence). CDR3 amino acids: CAWVGNGNSYEQYF. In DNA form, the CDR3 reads TGTGCCTGGGTTGGAAACGGGAACTCCTACGAGCAGTACTTC.